This T cell receptor beta chain was captured by sequencing in a study of T-cell reconstitution after alpha-beta-depleted transplantation in children. TCRbeta library preparation incorporated unique molecular identifiers. TCRdb independently ran MiXCR on the PCR reads; one entry per CDR3 protein. The sample includes 350,000 to 450,000 distinct CDR3 sequences, more than 10% of them seen just once. The receptor was derived from a human donor who donated a stem cell graft to a child with Fanconi anemia. The specimen was PBMCs, collected from the stem cell graft.

This chain's CDR3 is CASSQYQGEAFF. CDR3 in DNA: TGTGCCAGCAGCCAATATCAGGGGGAAGCTTTCTTT. The V call is TRBV3-1, the J call TRBJ1-1; perhaps TRBD1 as D (6 bases). Looked up from germline, CDR1 is LGHDT and CDR2 is YNNKEL (reference sequence). This CDR3 region has 12 residues. V lost 2 bases, J lost 8 bases, and 9 bases lay in between.